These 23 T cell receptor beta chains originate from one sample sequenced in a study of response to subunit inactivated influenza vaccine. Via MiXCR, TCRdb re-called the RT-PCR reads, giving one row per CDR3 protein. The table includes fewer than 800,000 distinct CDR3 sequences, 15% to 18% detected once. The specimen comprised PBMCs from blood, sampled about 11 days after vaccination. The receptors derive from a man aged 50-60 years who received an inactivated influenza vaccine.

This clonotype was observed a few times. The CDR3 loop reads CASTYRAFLAGVGETQYF. Here the CDR3 DNA reads TGTGCCAGCACCTACCGTGCGTTTCTAGCGGGAGTTGGTGAGACCCAGTACTTC. The V gene is TRBV5-6, the J gene TRBJ2-5, with 10 bases identical to TRBD2. The junction had 19 bases not matched to a gene; V was cut back by 6 bases and J by 5 bases. Germline CDR1 reads SGHDT; CDR2 reads YYEEEE. The CDR3 extends over 18 amino acids.

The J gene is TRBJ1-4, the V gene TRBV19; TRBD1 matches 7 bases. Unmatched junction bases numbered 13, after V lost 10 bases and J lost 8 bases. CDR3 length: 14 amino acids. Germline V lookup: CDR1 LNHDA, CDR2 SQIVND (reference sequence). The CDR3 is CATSYRDSYEKLFF. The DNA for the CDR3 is TGTGCCACCTCGTACCGGGACAGCTACGAAAAACTGTTTTTT. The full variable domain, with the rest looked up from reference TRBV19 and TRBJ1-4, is DGGITQSPKYLFRKEGQNVTLSCEQNLNHDAMYWYRQDPGQGLRLIYYSQIVNDFQKGDIAEGYSVSREKKESFPLTVTSAQKNPTAFYLCATSYRDSYEKLFFGSGTQLSVL.

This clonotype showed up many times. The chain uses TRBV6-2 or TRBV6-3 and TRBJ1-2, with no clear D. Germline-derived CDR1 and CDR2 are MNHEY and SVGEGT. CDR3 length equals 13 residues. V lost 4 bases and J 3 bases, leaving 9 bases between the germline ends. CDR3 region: CASSLYGDYGYTF. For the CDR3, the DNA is TGTGCCAGCAGTTTGTACGGGGACTATGGCTACACCTTC.

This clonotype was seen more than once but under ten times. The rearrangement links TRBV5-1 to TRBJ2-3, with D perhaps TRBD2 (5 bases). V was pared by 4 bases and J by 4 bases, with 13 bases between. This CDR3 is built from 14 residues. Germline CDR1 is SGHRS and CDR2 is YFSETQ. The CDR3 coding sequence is TGCGCCAGCAGCGCGGCGAGGGAGCCAGATACGCAGTATTTT. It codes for CASSAAREPDTQYF.

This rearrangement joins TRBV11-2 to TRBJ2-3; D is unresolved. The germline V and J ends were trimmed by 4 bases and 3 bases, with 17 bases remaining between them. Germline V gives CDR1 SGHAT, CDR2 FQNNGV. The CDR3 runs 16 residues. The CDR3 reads CASSSGVYGGTDTQYF. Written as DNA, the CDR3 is TGTGCCAGCAGCTCTGGGGTATACGGTGGGACAGATACGCAGTATTTT.

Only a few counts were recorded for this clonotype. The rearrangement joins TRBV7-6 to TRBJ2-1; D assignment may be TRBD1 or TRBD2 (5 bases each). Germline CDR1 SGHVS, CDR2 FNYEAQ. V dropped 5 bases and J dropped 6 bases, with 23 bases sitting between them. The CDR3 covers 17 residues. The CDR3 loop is CASSPLRDQDLGNEQFF. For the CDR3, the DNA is TGTGCCAGCAGCCCGCTCCGGGACCAGGATTTGGGCAATGAGCAGTTCTTC.

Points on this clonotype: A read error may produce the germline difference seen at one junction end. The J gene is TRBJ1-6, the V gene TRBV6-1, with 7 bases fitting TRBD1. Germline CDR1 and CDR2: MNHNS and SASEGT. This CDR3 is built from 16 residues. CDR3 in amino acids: CASGQDRVTYNSHLHF. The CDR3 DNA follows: TGTGCCAGCGGTCAAGACAGGGTGACCTATAATTCACACCTCCACTTT.

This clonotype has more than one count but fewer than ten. CDR3 bases: TGTGCCAGCAGTTACGCGGGTCGTGTACAAGAGACCCAGTACTTC. Encoded protein: CASSYAGRVQETQYF. The chain has TRBV6-5 and TRBJ2-5; a weak D match, TRBD2 (5 bases). Trimming took off 2 bases at V and 2 bases at J, with 12 bases between the two ends. CDR3 length: 15 amino acids. Germline CDR1 reads MNHEY; CDR2 reads SVGAGI.

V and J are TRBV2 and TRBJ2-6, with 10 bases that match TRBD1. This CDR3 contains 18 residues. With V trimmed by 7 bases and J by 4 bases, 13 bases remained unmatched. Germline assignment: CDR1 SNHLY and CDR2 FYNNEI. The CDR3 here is CASTLGGTGAVGANVLTF. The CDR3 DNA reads TGTGCCAGCACCCTAGGAGGGACAGGGGCCGTAGGGGCCAACGTCCTGACTTTC.

The CDR3 spells CASSYGQYEETQYF. CDR3 DNA: TGTGCCAGCAGTTATGGGCAGTACGAAGAGACCCAGTACTTC. This chain links TRBV6-5 with TRBJ2-5; D not resolved. This CDR3 is 14 amino acids long. Trimming took off 3 bases at V and 3 bases at J, with 11 bases between the two ends. Germline-derived CDR1 and CDR2 are MNHEY and SVGAGI.

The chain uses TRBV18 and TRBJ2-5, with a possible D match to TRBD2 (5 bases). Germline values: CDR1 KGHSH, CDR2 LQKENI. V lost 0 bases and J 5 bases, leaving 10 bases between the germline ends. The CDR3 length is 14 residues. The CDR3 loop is CASSPPPSGETQYF. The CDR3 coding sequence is TGTGCCAGCTCACCACCACCCTCGGGGGAGACCCAGTACTTC.

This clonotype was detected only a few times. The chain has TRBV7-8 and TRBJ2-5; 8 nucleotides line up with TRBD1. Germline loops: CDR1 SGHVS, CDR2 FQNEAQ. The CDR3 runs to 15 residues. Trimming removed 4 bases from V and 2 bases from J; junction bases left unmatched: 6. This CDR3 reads CASSYLGQGQETQYF. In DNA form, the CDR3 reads TGTGCCAGCAGCTACCTCGGACAGGGACAAGAGACCCAGTACTTC.

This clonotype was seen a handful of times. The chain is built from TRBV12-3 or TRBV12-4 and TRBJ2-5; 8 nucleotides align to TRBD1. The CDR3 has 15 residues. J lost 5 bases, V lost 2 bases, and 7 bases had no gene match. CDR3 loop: CASSLSQGAYETQYF. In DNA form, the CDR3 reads TGTGCCAGCAGTTTAAGTCAGGGGGCGTATGAGACCCAGTACTTC.

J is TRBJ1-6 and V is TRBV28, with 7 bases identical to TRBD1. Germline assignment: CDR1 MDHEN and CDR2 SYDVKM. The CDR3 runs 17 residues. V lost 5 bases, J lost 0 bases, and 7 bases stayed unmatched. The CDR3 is CASSLLTGSSYNSPLHF. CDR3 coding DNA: TGTGCCAGCAGTCTTCTGACAGGGAGCTCCTATAATTCACCCCTCCACTTT.

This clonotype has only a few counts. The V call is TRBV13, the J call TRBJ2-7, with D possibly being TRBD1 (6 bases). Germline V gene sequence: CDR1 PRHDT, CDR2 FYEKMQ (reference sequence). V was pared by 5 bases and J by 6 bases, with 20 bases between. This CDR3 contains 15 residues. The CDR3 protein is CASSRYGRGPFEQYF. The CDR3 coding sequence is TGTGCCAGCAGCAGGTACGGCAGGGGACCTTTCGAGCAGTACTTC.

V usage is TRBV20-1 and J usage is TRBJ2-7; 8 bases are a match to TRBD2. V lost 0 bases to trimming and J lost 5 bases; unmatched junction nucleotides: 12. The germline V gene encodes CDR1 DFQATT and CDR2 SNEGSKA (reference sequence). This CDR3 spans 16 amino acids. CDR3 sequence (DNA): TGCAGTGCTAGAGATCTTTTTCGGGAGGGAGGGAACGAGCAGTACTTC. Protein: CSARDLFREGGNEQYF.

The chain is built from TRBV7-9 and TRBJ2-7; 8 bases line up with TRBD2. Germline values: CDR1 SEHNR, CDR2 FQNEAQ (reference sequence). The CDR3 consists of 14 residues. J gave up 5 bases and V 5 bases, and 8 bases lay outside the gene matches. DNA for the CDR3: TGTGCCAGCAGCACCACCGGGACTAGGAACGAGCAGTACTTC. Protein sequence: CASSTTGTRNEQYF.

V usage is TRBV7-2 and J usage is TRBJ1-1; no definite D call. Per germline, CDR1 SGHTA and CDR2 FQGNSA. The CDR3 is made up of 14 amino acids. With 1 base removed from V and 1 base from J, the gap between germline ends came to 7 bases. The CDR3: CASSLEFENTEAFF. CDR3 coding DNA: TGTGCCAGCAGCTTAGAGTTTGAGAACACTGAAGCTTTCTTT.

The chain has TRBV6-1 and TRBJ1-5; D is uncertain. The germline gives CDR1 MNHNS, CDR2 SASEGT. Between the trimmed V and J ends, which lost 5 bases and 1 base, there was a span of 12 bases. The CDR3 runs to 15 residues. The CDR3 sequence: CASSPGPLSNQPQHF. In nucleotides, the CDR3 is TGTGCCAGCAGTCCGGGTCCTTTGAGCAATCAGCCCCAGCATTTT.

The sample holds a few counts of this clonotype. CDR3 protein: CASSLTGTGNQPQHF. The CDR3 bases are TGTGCCAGCAGTTTAACCGGCACAGGCAATCAGCCCCAGCATTTT. V is TRBV28 and J is TRBJ1-5; D gene ambiguous. CDR1 and CDR2 from the germline V gene are MDHEN and SYDVKM. Trimming left V 2 bases short and J 2 bases short, with 10 bases between. The length of the CDR3 is 15 residues.

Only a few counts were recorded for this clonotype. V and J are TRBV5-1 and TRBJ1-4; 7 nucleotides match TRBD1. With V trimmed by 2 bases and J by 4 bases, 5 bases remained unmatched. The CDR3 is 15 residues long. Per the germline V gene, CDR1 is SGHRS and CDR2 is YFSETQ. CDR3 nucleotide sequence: TGCGCCAGCAGCTTTACGGGACAGAGTAATGAAAAACTGTTTTTT. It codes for CASSFTGQSNEKLFF.

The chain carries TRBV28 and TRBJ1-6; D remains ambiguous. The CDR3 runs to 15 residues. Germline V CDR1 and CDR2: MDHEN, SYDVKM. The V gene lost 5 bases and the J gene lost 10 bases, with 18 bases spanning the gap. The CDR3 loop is CASSGSPLISSPLHF. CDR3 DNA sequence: TGTGCCAGCAGTGGTTCCCCCTTAATTTCCTCACCCCTCCACTTT.

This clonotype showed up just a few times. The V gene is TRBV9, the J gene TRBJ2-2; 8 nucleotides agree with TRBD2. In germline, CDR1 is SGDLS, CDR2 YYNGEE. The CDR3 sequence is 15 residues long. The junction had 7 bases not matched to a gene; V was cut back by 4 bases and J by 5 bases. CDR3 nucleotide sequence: TGTGCCAGCAGCACAAGCGGGAGTAGTACCGGGGAGCTGTTTTTT. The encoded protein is CASSTSGSSTGELFF.